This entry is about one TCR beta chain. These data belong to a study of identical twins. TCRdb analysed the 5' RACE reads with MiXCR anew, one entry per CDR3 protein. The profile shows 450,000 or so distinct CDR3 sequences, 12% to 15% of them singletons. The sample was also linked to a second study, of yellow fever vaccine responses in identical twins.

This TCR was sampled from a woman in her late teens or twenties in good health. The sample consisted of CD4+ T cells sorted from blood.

This chain's CDR3 is CSVEDGVKNIQYF. The CDR3 nucleotides are TGCAGCGTTGAAGATGGCGTCAAAAACATTCAGTACTTC. The chain joins TRBV29-1 to TRBJ2-4; D gene uncertain. In germline, CDR1 is SQVTM, CDR2 ANQGSEA. V lost 0 bases and J lost 3, with 6 bases in between. The CDR3 extends over 13 amino acids.